The present entry profiles one TCR beta chain with its context. No cognate antigen has been identified for it. Nothing much larger sits one base from this clone, and base qualities are not available. Each clonotype received, on average, about 10x coverage in deep resolution sequencing performed on a MiSeq, where the target depth lay between 1 in 1 million and 1 in 200,000 T cells. The immunoSEQ hsTCRB Kit was used to generate TCR beta libraries. For the original study's pipeline: ImmunoSEQ Data Assistant and ImmunoSEQ Analyzer were used for data analysis, and V, D and J genes were assigned according to IMGT definitions. Clonality, with values ranging from 0 to 1, was calculated as one minus the normalized Shannon entropy of productive rearrangement frequencies. Only overrepresented clonotypes making up at least 0.05% of the repertoire of each patient were included in the public clonotype analysis. Approximately 12 repertoires from age-matched healthy donors, obtained from immuneACCESS, served as clonality controls. The immuneACCESS repertoire file appears here via TCRdb, limited to in-frame rearrangements. These files lack a portion of the clones; in checked studies, under half of the deficit traces to unresolved V genes, and the cause of the others is not known. V and J calls and clone size follow that table, whereas D and trimming were derived from the DNA. In all, the sample holds around 70,000 clones, and roughly nine tenths of those were seen once. The ten most abundant clones make up just over 3% of the sample.

Sample time point, as interpreted from the label and publication: about 11 months on ibrutinib. For TCR beta library preparation, roughly 2.1 micrograms of genomic DNA was extracted from cryopreserved PBMCs. Longitudinal blood samples from CLL patients on ibrutinib monotherapy were analyzed using high-throughput TCR beta sequencing. Patients were enrolled in a phase 2 open-label single-center ibrutinib monotherapy trial. This sample was included in a study of cytotoxic CD8 clonotypes in ibrutinib-treated CLL (dated by TCRdb to about 2021). Looking at the study overall: The cohort included about 15 treatment-naive and 11 relapsed/refractory patients; approximately 17 were IGHV unmutated. Partial responses were observed in about 24 patients and complete responses in 2; after a median follow-up of about 69 months, remission was maintained in approximately 14 patients and progression was observed in some twelve. The response samples were drawn at a median of around eleven months into treatment, with a range of about 6 to 40 months. An average of 255,043 productive templates and some 99,000 productive rearrangements was obtained per sample. Of the approximately 94 people in the trial, about 27 had longitudinal samples available. Cryopreserved peripheral blood mononuclear cells were obtained before treatment, at response, and at either sustained remission or disease progression. All remission and progressive disease samples were collected while patients were still receiving ibrutinib.

V drops 5 bases and J drops 7 bases, leaving 20 bases in between. Its CDR3 holds 15 amino acids, cysteine through phenylalanine. The DNA shown is the 45-base CDR3, in frame from base 1. The germline V gene (reference sequence) provides CDR1 LNHDA and CDR2 SQIVND. Results and caveats for the whole study, not just this receptor: Public clonotypes were found to be uncommon and were observed to contract or remain stable during treatment; the increase in clonality was shown to reflect expansion of private clonotypes at ibrutinib response. An increase in clonality was observed at ibrutinib response, with clonality remaining stable during sustained remission and falling back toward baseline at progression. Sampling times were not matched between patients in sustained remission and patients whose disease was progressing, and lymph node repertoires were not examined. Baseline clonality was found to be higher than that of age-matched healthy donors and was strongly correlated with circulating CD8+ T-cell counts.

Sequences were derived from PBMCs, sampled after 12 months of ibrutinib treatment. The chain is encoded by TRBV19 joined to TRBJ1-2; TRBD1 is perhaps the D gene, given 5 matching bases. This TCR was sampled from a human donor with chronic lymphocytic leukemia. The CDR3 region: CASSAGPRVHSGYTF. The base sequence is TGTGCCAGTAGTGCGGGCCCCAGGGTTCATAGTGGCTACACCTTC.